These T cell receptor beta chains were read from a single sample in a study of PD-1 blockade in classical Hodgkin lymphoma. Clones were read by immunoSEQ multiplex PCR, and TCRdb kept only the in-frame ones, dropping some. Of tens of thousands of clones listed, approximately 91% are singletons. Material: peripheral blood mononuclear cells (PBMCs). The receptors were sampled from a human donor with classical Hodgkin lymphoma. The CDR3 runs from the conserved cysteine through the conserved F or W. Each record gives: D gene, V gene, J gene, clone size, CDR3 DNA, CDR3 protein. A D gene is named only where the DNA matches it firmly. Clone size appears in some rows only: once, few, many, or a class for an expanded clone.

NA,TRBV29-1,TRBJ1-1,NA,TGCAGCGTTGAATTGCGGCAGACGAACACTGAAGCTTTCTTT,CSVELRQTNTEAFF
NA,TRBV19,TRBJ1-2,NA,TGTGCCAGTACCCCCGACAGTAGACTTGGCTACACCTTC,CASTPDSRLGYTF
NA,TRBV5-1,TRBJ2-1,NA,TGCGCCAGCAGCTTATTCACGAGCTCCTACAATGAGCAGTTCTTC,CASSLFTSSYNEQFF
NA,TRBV6-6,TRBJ2-4,NA,TGTGCCAGCGTCGGGGCGGACAAAAACATTCAGTACTTC,CASVGADKNIQYF
NA,TRBV5-4,TRBJ1-2,NA,TGTGCCAGCAGCACTAACAGAATCTATGGCTACACCTTC,CASSTNRIYGYTF
TRBD1,TRBV5-1,TRBJ1-1,NA,TGCGCCAGCAGCGGGGGACAGGGGGCGTCGTACGCTTTCTTT,CASSGGQGASYAFF
TRBD1,TRBV28,TRBJ2-5,NA,TGTGCCAGCAGCTCCGGGACAGGAACACAAGAGACCCAGTACTTC,CASSSGTGTQETQYF
NA,TRBV6-6,TRBJ1-4,NA,TGTGCCAGCAGTTCGGTTGGGGAAAAACTGTTTTTT,CASSSVGEKLFF
NA,TRBV6-1,TRBJ1-6,NA,TGTGCCAGCAGTGAAGCCGGAGCAGGCCGCGGGCCCCTCCACTTT,CASSEAGAGRGPLHF
TRBD2,TRBV28,TRBJ2-5,once,TGTGCCAGCATCATAGCGGGAGGGGAGACCCAGTACTTC,CASIIAGGETQYF
NA,TRBV6-6,TRBJ2-1,NA,TGTGCCAGCAGTTACTTGGGCCTGAAAGGGAATGAGCAGTTCTTC,CASSYLGLKGNEQFF
TRBD1,TRBV19,TRBJ2-5,NA,TGTGCCAGTAGGGACAGGGGGCGCGGAGAGACCCAGTACTTC,CASRDRGRGETQYF
TRBD1,TRBV18,TRBJ1-6,NA,TGTGCCAGCTCACCGTCACAGGGGGTAAATTCACCCCTCCACTTT,CASSPSQGVNSPLHF
TRBD1,TRBV5-1,TRBJ2-1,NA,TGCGCCAGCAGCATAAACTCGGGACAGGGTTACAGTGTCGAGCAGTTCTTC,CASSINSGQGYSVEQFF
NA,TRBV18,TRBJ1-2,once,TGTGCCAGCTCACCAGGGACCGAAGGGTATGGCTACACCTTC,CASSPGTEGYGYTF
NA,TRBV29-1,TRBJ1-1,NA,TGCAGCGCAGCGGGAGGGGACACTGAAGCTTTCTTT,CSAAGGDTEAFF
TRBD1,TRBV19,TRBJ1-2,NA,TGTGCCAGCGGACAACAGGGGAATCGAGGCTACACCTTC,CASGQQGNRGYTF
TRBD2,TRBV30,TRBJ2-3,NA,TGTGCCTGGGGACTAGCGGGAAGGAATACGCAGTATTTT,CAWGLAGRNTQYF
NA,TRBV6-6,TRBJ1-2,NA,TGTGCCAGCAGTTCCGAGGACAGCCGACTTCTTTATGGCTACACCTTC,CASSSEDSRLLYGYTF
NA,TRBV15,TRBJ2-5,NA,TGTGCCACCAGCAGAGAGGCAGGGACGGGGACCCAGTACTTC,CATSREAGTGTQYF